This entry describes one T cell receptor (beta chain). Antigen specificity is unknown. Germline loops: CDR1 MGHDK, CDR2 SYGVNS. Trimming removed 3 bases at V and 7 bases at J, with 16 bases between. CDR3 length: 15 amino acids. This entry is derived from a study of T cell responses to AZD1222 COVID-19 vaccine. Profiling relied on immunoSEQ multiplex PCR, and the TCRdb table lists in-frame clones only, not all of them. The sample comprises fewer than 85,000 clones, approximately 90% of which are singletons, and about 20% rests with the top ten. The study, taken as a whole, reports: Repertoire sampling happened only post peak T cell response. Unmutated regions of variants are reportedly targeted by nearly half of spike-specific TCRs. AZD1222 recipients seropositive at baseline numbered only five to seven. CD4 TCRs covered the whole spike, strongest at regions 160-218 and 743-854.

This clonotype originated in an adult in good health. The source was peripheral blood, collected on day 0 of AZD1222 vaccination. The chain employs TRBV25-1 and TRBJ1-3, with D unresolved. In nucleotides, the CDR3 is TGTGCCAGCAGTGACTTGCGGAACGTTGGGAACACCATATATTTT. This encodes CASSDLRNVGNTIYF.